This T cell receptor (beta chain) was obtained from a study of sequential checkpoint blockade in melanoma. V was shortened by 6 bases and J by 3 bases, with 12 bases between the two germline ends. The CDR3 sequence is 13 residues long. Germline V gene lookup returns CDR1 MNHEY and CDR2 SMNVEV (reference sequence). TCRdb keeps only in-frame clones here, not all; method: immunoSEQ multiplex PCR. This table holds 25,000 to 30,000 clones, about three quarters found once. Treatment in this sample: randomized to nivolumab then ipilimumab (arm A) or the reverse (arm B). None of the patients previously received DNA-damaging chemotherapy.

This clonotype was obtained from a human donor with melanoma. The rearrangement links TRBV27 to TRBJ2-7; D ambiguous. The input for sequencing was CD8+ T cells sorted from blood (inferred from file names), taken from a patient given nivolumab and ipilimumab in sequence. The CDR3 spells CASSPFSNYEQYF. DNA for the CDR3: TGTGCCAGCAGCCCCTTTTCTAACTACGAGCAGTACTTC.